Each of the 30 T cell receptor beta chains below was sequenced from the same sample in a study of blood T cell repertoires in COVID-19. Clones were sequenced by immunoSEQ multiplex PCR, and TCRdb holds only the in-frame ones, with some missing. The table lists 150,000 to 200,000 clones, around nine tenths of them singletons. The sequencing sample was made of peripheral blood. Receptors originate from a man between 70 and 80 years old with acute or convalescent COVID-19.

The rearrangement links TRBV18 to TRBJ1-4, with D tentatively TRBD1 (5 bases). Deletions cut 0 bases from V and 7 bases from J, with 9 bases between. CDR1 KGHSH and CDR2 LQKENI come from the germline V gene. The CDR3 sequence is 14 residues long. The CDR3 coding sequence is TGTGCCAGCTCACCACCAGGGGATAGTGAAAAACTGTTTTTT. Its protein is CASSPPGDSEKLFF.

V gene TRBV27 combines with J gene TRBJ2-7; weak D call: TRBD2 (5 bases). V lost 3 bases, J lost 1 base, and 13 bases lay in between. The CDR3 is 15 amino acids. Per germline, CDR1 MNHEY and CDR2 SMNVEV (reference sequence). CDR3 region: CASSLLEGGSYEQYF. CDR3 DNA: TGTGCCAGCAGTTTGCTAGAGGGTGGATCCTACGAGCAGTACTTC.

The chain links TRBV28 to TRBJ1-5, with TRBD1 matching over 7 bases. V shed 7 bases and J 4 bases; nucleotides not matched to a gene: 10. CDR3 length: 15 amino acids. Germline loops: CDR1 MDHEN, CDR2 SYDVKM. The CDR3 DNA follows: TGTGCCAGCATTCAATTGACAGGGCGGAATCAGCCCCAGCATTTT. Translated, it gives CASIQLTGRNQPQHF.

The J gene is TRBJ2-1, the V gene TRBV28; TRBD2 aligns across 7 bases. The CDR3 runs 14 residues. The J segment lost 4 bases and the V segment lost 7 bases, leaving 7 bases of the junction unmatched. CDR1 is MDHEN, CDR2 SYDVKM, per germline. The CDR3 protein is CASIPGLSYNEQFF. The CDR3 DNA follows: TGTGCCAGCATCCCGGGACTATCTTACAATGAGCAGTTCTTC.

This chain joins TRBV7-8 and TRBJ1-3; perhaps TRBD1 as D (5 bases). V was shortened by 3 bases and J by 10 bases, with 16 bases between the two germline ends. Germline assignment: CDR1 SGHVS and CDR2 FQNEAQ. The CDR3 is made up of 14 amino acids. CDR3 DNA: TGTGCCAGCAGCTTGCAGGGTACTACCTGGACCATATATTTT. Amino acid sequence: CASSLQGTTWTIYF.

This chain links TRBV6-2 or TRBV6-3 with TRBJ2-1, with D perhaps matching TRBD2 (6 bases). Germline V gives CDR1 MNHEY, CDR2 SVGEGT. Trimming took 5 bases from V and 0 from J, leaving 17 bases between them. The CDR3 consists of 17 residues. The CDR3 bases are TGTGCCAGCAGTCACCGCTCCGGAGGGAGCTCCTACAATGAGCAGTTCTTC. This encodes CASSHRSGGSSYNEQFF.

The genes are TRBV5-4 and TRBJ2-7; 7 nucleotides agree with TRBD2. Germline CDR1 reads SGHNT; CDR2 reads YYREEE (reference sequence). V was clipped by 1 base and J by 3 bases; unmatched bases: 4. The CDR3 spans 14 residues. The chain's CDR3 is CASSLLRESYEQYF. The CDR3 coding sequence is TGTGCCAGCAGCTTGTTGCGGGAGAGCTACGAGCAGTACTTC.

This clone was recorded a few times. This chain joins TRBV5-1 and TRBJ2-1, with D tentatively TRBD2 (6 bases). The CDR3 length is 15 residues. Trimming left V 0 bases short and J 3 bases short, with 10 bases between. The germline gives CDR1 SGHRS, CDR2 YFSETQ. This chain's CDR3 is CASSLVAGNYNEQFF. In DNA, the CDR3 is TGCGCCAGCAGCTTGGTTGCGGGAAACTACAATGAGCAGTTCTTC.

The sample holds a few counts of this clone. V usage is TRBV27 and J usage is TRBJ1-6, with D unresolved. V was cut by 7 bases and J by 4 bases, with 11 bases left in between. This CDR3 has 14 amino acids. From germline, CDR1 is MNHEY and CDR2 SMNVEV (reference sequence). The CDR3 DNA is TGTGCCAGCAAGGTCGGAGGTTATAATTCACCCCTCCACTTT. Protein: CASKVGGYNSPLHF.

The chain is built from TRBV27 and TRBJ2-5; D perhaps matches TRBD2 (6 bases). The V gene lost 4 bases and the J gene lost 2 bases, with 11 bases spanning the gap. The CDR3 sequence is 14 residues long. CDR1 and CDR2 (germline): MNHEY, SMNVEV (reference sequence). The DNA for the CDR3 is TGTGCCAGCAGTTGGGGGACTCCTCAAGAGACCCAGTACTTC. Encoded protein: CASSWGTPQETQYF.

This rearrangement joins TRBV5-6 to TRBJ2-5; D is ambiguous. Trimming took 0 bases from V and 4 from J, leaving 10 bases between them. CDR3 length equals 14 residues. Germline CDR1 and CDR2: SGHDT and YYEEEE. CDR3 sequence reads: CASSLVSARETQYF. Written as DNA, the CDR3 is TGTGCCAGCAGCTTGGTATCAGCGAGAGAGACCCAGTACTTC.

V and J are TRBV5-5 and TRBJ2-1; no clear D. Per germline, CDR1 SGHKS and CDR2 YYEKEE (reference sequence). Trimming stripped 2 bases from V and 7 bases from J, with 13 bases between. CDR3 size: 14 residues. The CDR3 reads CASSFLPRVNEQFF. The CDR3 DNA sequence: TGTGCCAGCAGCTTCCTCCCCCGAGTTAATGAGCAGTTCTTC.

This chain links TRBV28 with TRBJ2-7; TRBD2 might be the D (5 bases). Germline loops: CDR1 MDHEN, CDR2 SYDVKM. The CDR3 runs 15 residues. Trimming took off 4 bases at V and 3 bases at J, with 16 bases between the two ends. The chain's CDR3 is CASSSQDFNRYEQYF. The CDR3 DNA follows: TGTGCCAGCAGTTCTCAGGACTTCAACCGCTACGAGCAGTACTTC.

This CDR3 is CASSSVGGAWETQYF. CDR3 DNA: TGTGCCAGCAGTTCAGTAGGGGGCGCGTGGGAGACCCAGTACTTC. The chain carries TRBV6-5 and TRBJ2-5; 7 bases are shared with TRBD1. The V gene end was trimmed by 4 bases and the J gene end by 5 bases; junction bases not matched to a gene: 10. The V gene's germline CDR1 is MNHEY and CDR2 SVGAGI. The CDR3 is 15 amino acids.

The chain joins TRBV5-1 to TRBJ2-1; D is unclear. The CDR3 covers 15 residues. Germline-derived CDR1 and CDR2 are SGHRS and YFSETQ. Trimming pared 4 bases from V and 5 bases from J, leaving 16 bases between. The CDR3 here is CASSQWIQAHNEQFF. The CDR3 DNA is TGCGCCAGCAGCCAATGGATCCAGGCCCACAATGAGCAGTTCTTC.

The J gene is TRBJ1-1, the V gene TRBV6-4; 9 nucleotides agree with TRBD1. Germline CDR1 is MRHNA and CDR2 is SNTAGT. Trimming at V came to 2 bases and at J to 4 bases, leaving 5 bases not matched to a gene. The CDR3 sequence is 15 residues long. The CDR3 bases are TGTGCCAGCAGTGACCCGGGACAGGGTGTCACTGAAGCTTTCTTT. Its translation is CASSDPGQGVTEAFF.

The chain combines TRBV5-1 with TRBJ1-2; 8 positions agree with TRBD1. CDR1 is SGHRS, CDR2 YFSETQ, per germline. This CDR3 region has 14 residues. The trim removed 4 bases at V and 3 bases at J, leaving 5 bases unmatched. This CDR3 reads CASSDRGSDYGYTF. CDR3 DNA: TGCGCCAGCAGCGACAGGGGATCCGACTATGGCTACACCTTC.

The count of this clone is one. The V and J genes are TRBV4-2 and TRBJ1-4; D is undetermined. V was pared by 4 bases and J by 2 bases, with 11 bases between. The CDR3 covers 15 residues. Per the germline V gene, CDR1 is LGHNA and CDR2 is YNFKEQ. The CDR3 DNA reads TGTGCCAGCAGCCGTAGTCCGGGGACTAATGAAAAACTGTTTTTT. Translated: CASSRSPGTNEKLFF.

The chain is built from TRBV3-1 (or the pseudogene TRBV3-2) and TRBJ2-7, with TRBD2 matching over 9 bases. The V segment lost 1 base and the J segment 3 bases; nucleotides outside the gene matches: 1. The CDR3 is 14 residues long. Germline CDR1 reads LGHDT; CDR2 reads YNNKEL (reference sequence). The CDR3 sequence is CASSQVAGVYEQYF. In DNA, the CDR3 is TGTGCCAGCAGCCAAGTAGCGGGAGTCTACGAGCAGTACTTC.

The V and J genes are TRBV5-1 and TRBJ1-1; TRBD1 matches at 7 bases. The CDR3 spans 15 residues. Germline trimming cut 5 bases from V and 1 base from J; bases unmatched to any gene: 8. Germline CDR1 and CDR2: SGHRS and YFSETQ. The CDR3 spells CASRPDRTGNTEAFF. The CDR3 coding sequence is TGCGCCAGCAGACCCGACAGGACAGGGAACACTGAAGCTTTCTTT.

The table lists this clone with a few counts. This sequence joins TRBV24-1 and TRBJ1-2; D unclear. Germline CDR1 reads KGHDR; CDR2 reads SFDVKD. The CDR3 spans 15 residues. Trimming shortened V by 5 bases and J by 0 bases, and 12 bases separated the two germline ends. CDR3 sequence reads: CATSVGLPTNYGYTF. The CDR3 nucleotides are TGTGCCACCAGTGTTGGCCTTCCCACTAACTATGGCTACACCTTC.

The genes are TRBV27 and TRBJ2-1; perhaps TRBD2 as D (5 bases). The V end was cut by 10 bases, the J end by 7 bases, with 11 bases between. The CDR3 loop spans 11 amino acids. CDR1 is MNHEY, CDR2 SMNVEV, per germline (reference sequence). The CDR3, as DNA: TGTGCCACCGGGATCCGAAATGAGCAGTTCTTC. It codes for CATGIRNEQFF.

The rearrangement links TRBV7-9 to TRBJ1-1, with a weak D call TRBD1 (6 bases). The CDR3 runs to 12 residues. Germline V gives CDR1 SEHNR, CDR2 FQNEAQ (reference sequence). The germline V and J ends were trimmed by 7 bases and 10 bases, with 16 bases remaining between them. The chain's CDR3 is CASTEGGRRAFF. In DNA form, the CDR3 reads TGTGCCAGCACCGAGGGGGGGCGGCGAGCTTTCTTT.

The chain is built from TRBV5-6 and TRBJ2-1; tentative D call: TRBD1 (6 bases). V lost 4 bases and J lost 0, with 14 bases in between. Germline V gives CDR1 SGHDT, CDR2 YYEEEE. The CDR3 contains 16 residues. In nucleotides, the CDR3 is TGTGCCAGCAGCCTGGTGGGGGCCCGCTCCTACAATGAGCAGTTCTTC. Its protein is CASSLVGARSYNEQFF.

The gene calls are TRBV27 and TRBJ2-1, with a tentative D call TRBD2 (5 bases). The V gene's germline CDR1 is MNHEY and CDR2 SMNVEV (reference sequence). The CDR3 contains 14 residues. Trimming left V 5 bases short and J 2 bases short, with 10 bases between. CDR3 protein: CASSPDSPYNEQFF. As DNA, the CDR3 is TGTGCCAGCAGTCCGGACTCGCCCTACAATGAGCAGTTCTTC.

This sequence joins TRBV21-1 and TRBJ2-1; the table's D call TRBD2 went unverified against the DNA. TRBV21-1 represents a pseudogene. This CDR3 region has 15 residues. CDR3 loop: CASSFPGTSPHEQFF. The CDR3 nucleotides read TGTGCCAGCAGCTTTCCCGGGACTAGCCCCCATGAGCAGTTCTTC.

This rearrangement joins TRBV28 to TRBJ2-3; weak D call: TRBD2 (5 bases). V was clipped by 6 bases and J by 4 bases, with 11 bases between them. Germline V gives CDR1 MDHEN, CDR2 SYDVKM. CDR3 length equals 13 residues. The CDR3 DNA reads TGTGCCAGCAGCGTGACGCGGGCAGATACGCAGTATTTT. Amino acid sequence: CASSVTRADTQYF.

The CDR3 loop reads CASRSLGQINYGYTF. In DNA form, the CDR3 reads TGTGCCAGCAGAAGTTTAGGACAAATTAACTATGGCTACACCTTC. The V gene is TRBV28, the J gene TRBJ1-2; possible D gene TRBD1, 5 bases. The CDR3 covers 15 residues. Germline CDR1 reads MDHEN; CDR2 reads SYDVKM. V was trimmed by 6 bases and J by 1 base, leaving 15 bases between them.

To note about this clone: The germline gene is not matched at one end of the junction; a read error may be the cause. The genes are TRBV7-7 and TRBJ2-1, with 8 bases fitting TRBD2. CDR3 length: 13 residues. CDR1 SSHAT and CDR2 FNYEAQ come from the germline V gene (reference sequence). For the CDR3, the DNA is TGTGCCAGCAGTCTAGATAGCGGGGCGTCACCCGTCTTC. As protein: CASSLDSGASPVF.

CDR3 nucleotide sequence: TGTGCCAGTAGTATAGACCAGACAGGAAGTCAGCCCCAGCATTTT. This sequence encodes CASSIDQTGSQPQHF. J is TRBJ1-5 and V is TRBV19, with D maybe TRBD1 (6 bases). Germline lookup yields CDR1 LNHDA and CDR2 SQIVND (reference sequence). The CDR3 runs to 15 residues. V shed 0 bases and J shed 6 bases, with 12 bases lying between them.